Below are 6 T cell receptor beta chains sequenced from a single sample in a study of early T cells in non-severe SARS-CoV-2 infection. TCRdb ran MiXCR on the 5' RACE reads and lists one entry per CDR3 protein. The sample includes about 48,000 distinct CDR3 sequences, around 6.4% of them seen just once. Sequences were derived from whole blood, sampled at baseline. The receptors originated from an adult who was a healthcare worker with PCR-confirmed SARS-CoV-2 infection or an uninfected control (not recorded which).

This clonotype was detected many times. The chain joins TRBV6-2 or TRBV6-3 to TRBJ1-1; 8 nucleotides align to TRBD1. V was pared by 5 bases and J by 5 bases, with 7 bases of the junction left unmatched. Germline V gene sequence: CDR1 MNHEY, CDR2 SVGEGT. The length of the CDR3 is 14 residues. The CDR3 sequence: CASSNQGARTEAFF. CDR3 coding DNA: TGTGCCAGCAGTAACCAGGGGGCCAGAACTGAAGCTTTCTTT.

This chain joins TRBV15 and TRBJ2-6; a weak D match, TRBD2 (5 bases). The V gene lost 8 bases and the J gene lost 2 bases, with 13 bases spanning the gap. The CDR3 length is 15 residues. CDR1 is LNHNV and CDR2 is YYDKDF in the germline V gene (reference sequence). The CDR3 loop is CATQHDYTGANVLTF. CDR3 in DNA: TGTGCCACCCAGCATGACTATACTGGGGCCAACGTCCTGACTTTC.

This clonotype showed up many times. The rearrangement links TRBV12-3 or TRBV12-4 to TRBJ2-3; tentative D call: TRBD2 (5 bases). The ends were cut back, 11 bases at V and 1 base at J, with 10 bases in the middle. CDR3 length equals 12 residues. The CDR3 nucleotides read TGTGCCGGGCGAGCGGGCACAGATACGCAGTATTTT. It codes for CAGRAGTDTQYF.

This clonotype was observed at least ten times. The V gene is TRBV10-3, the J gene TRBJ2-1; 7 nucleotides match TRBD2. Germline V CDR1 and CDR2: ENHRY, SYGVKD. CDR3 length: 15 amino acids. The trim removed 4 bases at V and 4 bases at J, leaving 7 bases unmatched. CDR3 amino acids: CAISVREDTYNEQFF. The CDR3 coding sequence is TGTGCCATCAGTGTCCGGGAGGACACATACAATGAGCAGTTCTTC.

This clonotype appeared many times. J is TRBJ2-1 and V is TRBV29-1; 10 nucleotides line up with TRBD2. CDR3 length: 13 amino acids. Trimming took 7 bases from V and 7 from J; bases not matched to a gene: 7. Germline CDR1 SQVTM, CDR2 ANQGSEA. DNA for the CDR3: TGCAGCGCTGGGACTAGCGCGAATAATGAGCAGTTCTTC. It encodes CSAGTSANNEQFF.

In its sample, this clonotype was seen a few times. The chain uses TRBV5-1 and TRBJ1-3; D is ambiguous. The germline V gene has CDR1 SGHRS and CDR2 YFSETQ. Trimming took 5 bases from V and 0 from J, leaving 12 bases between them. The CDR3 is 15 amino acids. The CDR3 spells CASSMDTFSGNTIYF. The DNA of the CDR3 is TGCGCCAGCAGTATGGATACGTTCTCTGGAAACACCATATATTTT.